This T cell receptor (beta chain) was obtained from a study of human thymus T cells. Findings and caveats of the study: Apparent skewing of V and J gene usage characterized both thymic and blood repertoires.

CDR1 LNHDA and CDR2 SQIVND come from the germline V gene (reference sequence). CDR3 size: 15 residues. The V gene end was trimmed by 4 bases and the J gene end by 6 bases; junction bases not matched to a gene: 7. With respect to this clone: The target antigen is unknown.

Method: immunoSEQ multiplex PCR; TCRdb's copy keeps in-frame clones and lacks some. The data hold about 60,000 clones, with 94% observed a single time. Only four of the eight donors provided an approximately 0.5-1 mL blood sample. The sample comprised blood. This TCR was recovered from a boy younger than two with a congenital heart defect but otherwise immunologically healthy. The chain has TRBV19 and TRBJ2-2; 8 nucleotides align to TRBD1. The CDR3 region has the DNA TGTGCCAGTAGTAGCCTTAGGACAGGGTCCGGGGAGCTGTTTTTT. This codes for CASSSLRTGSGELFF.